This TCR beta chain was captured by sequencing in a study of blood T cell repertoires in COVID-19. Looking at the study overall: T cells, B-cell-depleted T cells, or PBMCs supplied cDNA or gDNA.

Residents of about 25 US areas, aged about 18 to 95 years, made up the participants. Researchers sorted participants into cohorts using their self-reported clinical history. Individuals in the exposed group had encountered a COVID-19 case within 2 weeks preceding study entry. Only in-frame clones appear in the TCRdb table, and some are missing; sequencing was by immunoSEQ multiplex PCR. The sample has more than 150,000 clones, 70% to 80% seen once. The CDR3 sequence is 19 residues long. Germline V gene sequence: CDR1 SGHRS, CDR2 YFSETQ. V trimming: 4 bases; J trimming: 0 bases; junction bases outside the gene matches: 16.

What was sequenced was PBMCs or T cells enriched from blood (not recorded which). The chain uses TRBV5-1 and TRBJ1-3; 7 positions match TRBD1. The sequence was collected from a man in his sixties who had been exposed to COVID-19. The CDR3 DNA sequence: TGCGCCAGCAGCCTCGGAGGGACAGATCGGTGGAGCTCTGGAAACACCATATATTTT. This translates into CASSLGGTDRWSSGNTIYF.